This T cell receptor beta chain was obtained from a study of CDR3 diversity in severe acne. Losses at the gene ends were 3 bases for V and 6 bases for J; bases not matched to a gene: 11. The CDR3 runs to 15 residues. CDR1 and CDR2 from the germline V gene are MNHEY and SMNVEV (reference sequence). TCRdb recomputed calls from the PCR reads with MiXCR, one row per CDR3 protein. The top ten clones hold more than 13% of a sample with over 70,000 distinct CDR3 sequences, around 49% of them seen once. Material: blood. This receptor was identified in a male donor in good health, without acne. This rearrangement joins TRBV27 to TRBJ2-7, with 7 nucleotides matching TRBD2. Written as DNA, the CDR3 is TGTGCCAGCAGTTTCGTACCGAGGACGGGAGGCGAGCAGTACTTC. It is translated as CASSFVPRTGGEQYF.